The source of this T cell receptor (beta chain) is a study of cytomegalovirus exposure and HLA in healthy donors. Study overall: Of all 400 or so donors who were genotyped, 75% to 90% belonged to the Caucasian-associated ancestry cluster. General study results and limits: A classifier reportedly called cytomegalovirus status with high sensitivity and specificity. Most TCR sequences proved rare, with some public TCRs found in many donors.

The PCR employed 60 Vbeta primers together with 13 Jbeta primers. The data were produced by immunoSEQ multiplex PCR, yet TCRdb's version contains in-frame clones alone and is incomplete. Of roughly 200,000 clones detected, over 75% appear once; the ten largest clones hold less than 2.5%. V was shortened by 3 bases and J by 2 bases, with 14 bases between the two germline ends. The CDR3 sequence is 16 residues long. Germline CDR1 and CDR2: MDHEN and SYDVKM. Turning to this clone: Its antigen is unknown.

The receptor was derived from a woman aged 50 to 60 in good health and CMV-seronegative. J is TRBJ1-5 and V is TRBV28, with D uncertain. Sequenced material: PBMCs. The DNA of the CDR3 is TGTGCCAGCAGTTTCTCTCGAACTTATCGCAATCAGCCCCAGCATTTT. Protein: CASSFSRTYRNQPQHF. Complete variable domain (other parts from reference TRBV28 and TRBJ1-5): DVKVTQSSRYLVKRTGEKVFLECVQDMDHENMFWYRQDPGLGLRLIYFSYDVKMKEKGDIPEGYSVSREKKERFSLILESASTNQTSMYLCASSFSRTYRNQPQHFGDGTRLSIL.